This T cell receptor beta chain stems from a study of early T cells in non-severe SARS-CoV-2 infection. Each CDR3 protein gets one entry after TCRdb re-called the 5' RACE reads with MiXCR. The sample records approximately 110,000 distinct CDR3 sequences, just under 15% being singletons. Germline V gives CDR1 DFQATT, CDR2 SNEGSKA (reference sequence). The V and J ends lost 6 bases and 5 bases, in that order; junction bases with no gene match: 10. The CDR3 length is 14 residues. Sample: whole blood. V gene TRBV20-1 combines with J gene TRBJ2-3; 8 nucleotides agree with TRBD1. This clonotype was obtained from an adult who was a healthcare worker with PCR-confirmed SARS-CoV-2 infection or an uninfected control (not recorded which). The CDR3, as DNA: TGCAGTGCACAGGGACAGGTAATCGAAGATACGCAGTATTTT. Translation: CSAQGQVIEDTQYF.